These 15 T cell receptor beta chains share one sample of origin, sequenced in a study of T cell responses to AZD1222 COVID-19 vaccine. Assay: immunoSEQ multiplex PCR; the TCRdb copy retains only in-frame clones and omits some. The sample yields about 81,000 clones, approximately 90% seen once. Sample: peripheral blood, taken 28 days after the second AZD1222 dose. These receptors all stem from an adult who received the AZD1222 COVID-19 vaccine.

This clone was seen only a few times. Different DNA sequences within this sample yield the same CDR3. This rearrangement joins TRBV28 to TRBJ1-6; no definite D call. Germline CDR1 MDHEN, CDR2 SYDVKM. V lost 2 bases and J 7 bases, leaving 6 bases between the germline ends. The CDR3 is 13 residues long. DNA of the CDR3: TGTGCCAGCAGTTTAGGGCGGAATTCACCCCTCCACTTT. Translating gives CASSLGRNSPLHF.

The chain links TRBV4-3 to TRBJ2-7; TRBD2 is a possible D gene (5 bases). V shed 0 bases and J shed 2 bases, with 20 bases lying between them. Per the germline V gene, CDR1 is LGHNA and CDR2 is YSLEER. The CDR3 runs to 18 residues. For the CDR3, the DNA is TGCGCCAGCAGCCAAGAGACGGGGAAAAGGGCGGCCACCTACGAGCAGTACTTC. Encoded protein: CASSQETGKRAATYEQYF.

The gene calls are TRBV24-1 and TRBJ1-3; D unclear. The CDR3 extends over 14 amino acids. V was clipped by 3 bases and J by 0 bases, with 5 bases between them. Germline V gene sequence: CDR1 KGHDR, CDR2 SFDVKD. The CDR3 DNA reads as TGTGCCACCAGTGATGGAAACTCTGGAAACACCATATATTTT. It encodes CATSDGNSGNTIYF.

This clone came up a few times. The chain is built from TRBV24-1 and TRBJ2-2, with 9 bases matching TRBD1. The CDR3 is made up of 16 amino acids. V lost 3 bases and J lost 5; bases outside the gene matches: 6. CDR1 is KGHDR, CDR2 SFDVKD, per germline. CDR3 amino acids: CATSDTRDRVTGELFF. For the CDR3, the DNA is TGTGCCACCAGTGATACCCGGGACAGGGTGACCGGGGAGCTGTTTTTT.

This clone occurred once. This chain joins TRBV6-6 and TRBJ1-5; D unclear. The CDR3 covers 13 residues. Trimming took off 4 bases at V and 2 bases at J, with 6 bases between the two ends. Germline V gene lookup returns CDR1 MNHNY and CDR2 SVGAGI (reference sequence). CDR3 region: CASSSQGNQPQHF. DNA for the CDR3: TGTGCCAGCAGTTCGCAGGGCAATCAGCCCCAGCATTTT.

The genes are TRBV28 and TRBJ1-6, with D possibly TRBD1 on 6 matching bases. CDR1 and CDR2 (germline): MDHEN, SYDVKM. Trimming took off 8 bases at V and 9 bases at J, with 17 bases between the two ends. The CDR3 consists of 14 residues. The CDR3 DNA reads TGTGCCAGCGTTCGCGGGGGGGCCTTTTCACCCCTCCACTTT. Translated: CASVRGGAFSPLHF.

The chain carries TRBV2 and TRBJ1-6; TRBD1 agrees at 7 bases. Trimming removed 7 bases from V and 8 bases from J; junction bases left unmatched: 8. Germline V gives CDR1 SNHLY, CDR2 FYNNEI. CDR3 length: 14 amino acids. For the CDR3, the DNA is TGTGCCAGCAAGCGAGGGGGCAAGGATTCACCCCTCCACTTT. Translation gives CASKRGGKDSPLHF.

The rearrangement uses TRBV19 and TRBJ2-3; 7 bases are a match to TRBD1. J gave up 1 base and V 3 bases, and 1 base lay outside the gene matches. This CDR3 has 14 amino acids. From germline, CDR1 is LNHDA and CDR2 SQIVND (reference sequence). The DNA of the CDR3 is TGTGCCAGTAGTATCGGGACAGGCACAGATACGCAGTATTTT. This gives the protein CASSIGTGTDTQYF.

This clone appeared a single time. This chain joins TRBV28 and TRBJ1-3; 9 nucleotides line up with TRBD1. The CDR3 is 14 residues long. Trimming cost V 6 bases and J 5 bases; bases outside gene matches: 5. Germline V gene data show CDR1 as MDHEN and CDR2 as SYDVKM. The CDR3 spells CASSTDRGRNTIYF. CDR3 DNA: TGTGCCAGCAGCACGGACAGGGGCAGAAACACCATATATTTT. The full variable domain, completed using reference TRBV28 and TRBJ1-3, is DVKVTQSSRYLVKRTGEKVFLECVQDMDHENMFWYRQDPGLGLRLIYFSYDVKMKEKGDIPEGYSVSREKKERFSLILESASTNQTSMYLCASSTDRGRNTIYFGEGSWLTVV.

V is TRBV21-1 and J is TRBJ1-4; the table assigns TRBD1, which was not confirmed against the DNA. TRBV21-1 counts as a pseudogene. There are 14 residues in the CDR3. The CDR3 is CASKNRGAQEKLFF. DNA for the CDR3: TGTGCCAGCAAGAACAGGGGGGCGCAAGAAAAACTGTTTTTT.

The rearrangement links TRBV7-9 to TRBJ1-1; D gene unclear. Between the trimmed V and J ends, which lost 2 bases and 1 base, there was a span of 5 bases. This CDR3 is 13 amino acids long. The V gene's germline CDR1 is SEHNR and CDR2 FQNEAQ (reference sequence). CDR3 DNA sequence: TGTGCCAGCAGCTTAATGGCGAACACTGAAGCTTTCTTT. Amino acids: CASSLMANTEAFF.

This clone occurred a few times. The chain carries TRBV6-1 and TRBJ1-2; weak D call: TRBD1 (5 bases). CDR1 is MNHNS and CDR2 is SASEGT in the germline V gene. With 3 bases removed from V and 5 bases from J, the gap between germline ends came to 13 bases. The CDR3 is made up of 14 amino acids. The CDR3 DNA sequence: TGTGCCAGCAGTGAGGAGGGGAGGAGGTATGGCTACACCTTC. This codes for CASSEEGRRYGYTF.

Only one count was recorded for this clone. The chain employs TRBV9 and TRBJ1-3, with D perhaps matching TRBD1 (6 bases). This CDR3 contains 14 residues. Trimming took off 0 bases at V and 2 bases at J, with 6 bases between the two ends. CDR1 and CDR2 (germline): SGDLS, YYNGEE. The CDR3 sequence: CASSVGTAGNTIYF. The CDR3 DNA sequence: TGTGCCAGCAGCGTAGGGACAGCTGGAAACACCATATATTTT.

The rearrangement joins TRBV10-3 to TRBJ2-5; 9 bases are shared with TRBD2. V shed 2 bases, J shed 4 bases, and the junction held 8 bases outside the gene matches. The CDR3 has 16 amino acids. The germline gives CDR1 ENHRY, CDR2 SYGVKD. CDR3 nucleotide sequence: TGTGCCATCAGTGAGGGGAGCGGGGGGCGGGGAGAGACCCAGTACTTC. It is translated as CAISEGSGGRGETQYF.

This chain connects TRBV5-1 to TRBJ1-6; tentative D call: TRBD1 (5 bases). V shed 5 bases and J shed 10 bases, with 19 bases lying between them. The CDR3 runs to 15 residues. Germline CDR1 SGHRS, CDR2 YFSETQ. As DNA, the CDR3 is TGCGCCAGCAGACTCGACGGGAGCCAGGGATCACCCCTCCACTTT. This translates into CASRLDGSQGSPLHF.